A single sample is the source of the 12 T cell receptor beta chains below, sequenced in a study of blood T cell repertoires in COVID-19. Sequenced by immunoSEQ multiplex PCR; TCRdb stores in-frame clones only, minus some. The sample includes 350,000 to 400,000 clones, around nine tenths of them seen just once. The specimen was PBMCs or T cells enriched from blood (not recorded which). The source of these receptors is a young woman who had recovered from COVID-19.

The CDR3 DNA reads TGTGCCTCCCAGAGAGGGGGGGCAGGCTTGGCTGAAGCTTTCTTT. Amino acid sequence: CASQRGGAGLAEAFF. V and J are TRBV10-3 and TRBJ1-1; tentative D call: TRBD1 (6 bases). V was cut by 11 bases and J by 6 bases, with 25 bases left in between. The CDR3 runs to 15 residues. Germline loops: CDR1 ENHRY, CDR2 SYGVKD.

CDR3 residues: CASSSRDRECQGSGANVLTF. The CDR3, as DNA: TGTGCCAGCAGCAGCCGGGACAGGGAGTGTCAAGGATCTGGGGCCAACGTCCTGACTTTC. J is TRBJ2-6 and V is TRBV21-1; TRBD1, the table's D call, lacks a check against the DNA. TRBV21-1 is reported as a pseudogene. This CDR3 has 20 amino acids.

The CDR3 DNA is TGCAGCGTCGCGGACAGCAACAATGAGCAGTTCTTC. Translation: CSVADSNNEQFF. J is TRBJ2-1 and V is TRBV29-1, with D tentatively TRBD1 (6 bases). Looked up from germline, CDR1 is SQVTM and CDR2 is ANQGSEA. The CDR3 runs 12 residues. The V gene lost 6 bases and the J gene lost 5 bases, with 11 bases spanning the gap.

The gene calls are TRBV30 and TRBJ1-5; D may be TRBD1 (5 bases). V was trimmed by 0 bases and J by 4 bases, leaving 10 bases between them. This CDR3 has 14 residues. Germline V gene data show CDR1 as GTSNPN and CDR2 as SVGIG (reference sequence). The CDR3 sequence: CAWSVAGLNQPQHF. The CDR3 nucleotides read TGTGCCTGGAGTGTTGCGGGGCTTAATCAGCCCCAGCATTTT.

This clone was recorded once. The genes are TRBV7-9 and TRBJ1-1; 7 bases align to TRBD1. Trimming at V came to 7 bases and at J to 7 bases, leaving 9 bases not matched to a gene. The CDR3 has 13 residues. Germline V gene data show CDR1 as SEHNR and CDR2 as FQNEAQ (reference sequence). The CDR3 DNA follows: TGTGCCAGCAAAATAACTCAGGGGGATGAAGCTTTCTTT. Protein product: CASKITQGDEAFF.

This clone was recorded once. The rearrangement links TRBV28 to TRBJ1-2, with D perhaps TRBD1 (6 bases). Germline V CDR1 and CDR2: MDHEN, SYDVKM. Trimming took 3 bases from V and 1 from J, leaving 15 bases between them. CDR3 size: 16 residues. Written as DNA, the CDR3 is TGTGCCAGCAGTTTTCTGGAAGACAGGTTTAACTATGGCTACACCTTC. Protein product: CASSFLEDRFNYGYTF.

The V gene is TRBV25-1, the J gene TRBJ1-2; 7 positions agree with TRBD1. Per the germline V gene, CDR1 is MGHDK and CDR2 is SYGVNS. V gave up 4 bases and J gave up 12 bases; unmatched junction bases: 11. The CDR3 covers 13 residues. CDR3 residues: CASSASTGLGNTF. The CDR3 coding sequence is TGTGCCAGCAGTGCCTCGACAGGGCTGGGGAACACCTTC.

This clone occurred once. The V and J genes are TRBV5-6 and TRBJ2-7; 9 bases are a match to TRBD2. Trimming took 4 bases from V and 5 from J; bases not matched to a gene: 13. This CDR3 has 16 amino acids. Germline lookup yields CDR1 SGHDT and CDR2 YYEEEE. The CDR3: CASSGRRRGGIHEQYF. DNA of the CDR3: TGTGCCAGCAGCGGAAGGCGGCGGGGGGGCATCCACGAGCAGTACTTC.

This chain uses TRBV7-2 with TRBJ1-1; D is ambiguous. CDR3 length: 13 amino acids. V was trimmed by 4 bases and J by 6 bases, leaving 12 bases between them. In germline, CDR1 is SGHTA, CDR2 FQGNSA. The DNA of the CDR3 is TGTGCCAGCAGCTCCGGACTGGAGGCTGAAGCTTTCTTT. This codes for CASSSGLEAEAFF. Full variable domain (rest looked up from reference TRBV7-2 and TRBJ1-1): GAGVSQSPSNKVTEKGKDVELRCDPISGHTALYWYRQSLGQGLEFLIYFQGNSAPDKSGLPSDRFSAERTGGSVSTLTIQRTQQEDSAVYLCASSSGLEAEAFFGQGTRLTVV.

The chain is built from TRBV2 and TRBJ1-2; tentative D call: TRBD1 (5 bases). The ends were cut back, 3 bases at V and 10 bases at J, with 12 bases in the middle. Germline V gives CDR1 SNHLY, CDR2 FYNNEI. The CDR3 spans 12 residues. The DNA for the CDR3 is TGTGCCAGCAGTGATGGGCCAGGGCCCTACACCTTC. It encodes CASSDGPGPYTF.

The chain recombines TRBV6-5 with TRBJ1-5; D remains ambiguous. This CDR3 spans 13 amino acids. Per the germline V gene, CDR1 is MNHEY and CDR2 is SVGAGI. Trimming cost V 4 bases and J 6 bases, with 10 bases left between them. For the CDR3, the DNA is TGTGCCAGCAGTTTGGGTGCAGGTCAGCCCCAGCATTTT. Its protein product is CASSLGAGQPQHF.

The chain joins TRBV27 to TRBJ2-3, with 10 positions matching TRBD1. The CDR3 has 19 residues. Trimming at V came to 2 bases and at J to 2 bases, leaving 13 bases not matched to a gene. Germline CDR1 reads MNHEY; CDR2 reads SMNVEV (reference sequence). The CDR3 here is CASSLTYGTGAHFTDTQYF. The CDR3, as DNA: TGTGCCAGCAGTTTAACGTATGGGACAGGGGCCCATTTCACAGATACGCAGTATTTT.